The 29 T cell receptor beta chains given below trace back to one sample, sequenced in a study of blood T cell repertoires in COVID-19. The table came from immunoSEQ multiplex PCR; TCRdb's copy has only in-frame clones and leaves some out. The sample records some 200,000 clones, around 80% being singletons. Sequenced: peripheral blood. These TCRs come from a woman aged 40 to 50 who had recovered from COVID-19.

This clone was picked up a small number of times. This chain links TRBV11-2 with TRBJ2-7; TRBD1 is a possible D gene (5 bases). Germline V gene sequence: CDR1 SGHAT, CDR2 FQNNGV. CDR3 length: 15 amino acids. V was clipped by 5 bases and J by 5 bases, with 19 bases between them. The CDR3 protein is CASSTKGFRVNEQYF. The DNA of the CDR3 is TGTGCCAGCAGCACAAAGGGGTTCAGGGTGAACGAGCAGTACTTC. Using reference TRBV11-2 and TRBJ2-7 for the parts outside the CDR3, the full variable domain is EAGVAQSPRYKIIEKRQSVAFWCNPISGHATLYWYQQILGQGPKLLIQFQNNGVVDDSQLPKDRFSAERLKGVDSTLKIQPAKLEDSAVYLCASSTKGFRVNEQYFGPGTRLTVT.

This sequence joins TRBV18 and TRBJ2-5, with a weak D call TRBD2 (6 bases). Trimming stripped 4 bases from V and 5 bases from J, with 14 bases between. The CDR3 is 14 amino acids. Germline lookup yields CDR1 KGHSH and CDR2 LQKENI. The CDR3 coding sequence is TGTGCCAGCTCACGACTCGCGGGACCGGAGACCCAGTACTTC. Amino acids: CASSRLAGPETQYF. The variable domain in full, with the rest retrieved from reference TRBV18 and TRBJ2-5, is NAGVMQNPRHLVRRRGQEARLRCSPMKGHSHVYWYRQLPEEGLKFMVYLQKENIIDESGMPKERFSAEFPKEGPSILRIQQVVRGDSAAYFCASSRLAGPETQYFGPGTRLLVL.

The V call is TRBV5-1, the J call TRBJ1-4; 7 bases are a match to TRBD1. V dropped 4 bases and J dropped 7; count of bases not matched to a gene: 10. Germline V gene lookup returns CDR1 SGHRS and CDR2 YFSETQ. The CDR3 sequence is 15 residues long. The CDR3 DNA is TGCGCCAGCAGCCAAAGGGCCGCAGGGGGTGAAAAACTGTTTTTT. Translated: CASSQRAAGGEKLFF. The full variable domain, rest sourced from reference TRBV5-1 and TRBJ1-4, is KAGVTQTPRYLIKTRGQQVTLSCSPISGHRSVSWYQQTPGQGLQFLFEYFSETQRNKGNFPGRFSGRQFSNSRSEMNVSTLELGDSALYLCASSQRAAGGEKLFFGSGTQLSVL.

The chain uses TRBV4-2 and TRBJ2-6, with D unresolved. The CDR3 is 18 amino acids. The germline V gene encodes CDR1 LGHNA and CDR2 YNFKEQ. Deletions cut 1 base from V and 0 bases from J, with 13 bases between. CDR3 protein: CASSQVGTSSSGANVLTF. CDR3 DNA sequence: TGTGCCAGCAGCCAAGTGGGCACATCAAGCTCTGGGGCCAACGTCCTGACTTTC.

The chain is built from TRBV24-1 and TRBJ2-7, with D possibly matching TRBD2 (5 bases). The CDR3 is made up of 14 amino acids. Germline V CDR1 and CDR2: KGHDR, SFDVKD. Trimming pared 2 bases from V and 3 bases from J, leaving 10 bases between. The CDR3, as DNA: TGTGCCACCAGTGATTCCTCGAGGGACTACGAGCAGTACTTC. Protein product: CATSDSSRDYEQYF.

The CDR3 region is CASRNVRSNNEQFF. The DNA for the CDR3 is TGTGCCAGCAGAAACGTCCGGTCCAACAATGAGCAGTTCTTC. The chain joins TRBV5-6 to TRBJ2-1; the D is unclear. Germline V gives CDR1 SGHDT, CDR2 YYEEEE. This CDR3 spans 14 amino acids. V lost 5 bases and J lost 5, with 14 bases in between.

The V and J genes are TRBV3-1 (or the pseudogene TRBV3-2) and TRBJ1-2; 7 nucleotides match TRBD1. J gave up 8 bases and V 7 bases, and 13 bases lay outside the gene matches. The CDR3 sequence is 14 residues long. In germline, CDR1 is LGHDT, CDR2 YNNKEL (reference sequence). The CDR3 here is CASKEIGQAEGYTF. CDR3 in DNA: TGTGCCAGCAAAGAAATTGGACAGGCCGAAGGCTACACCTTC.

The chain joins TRBV6-1 to TRBJ2-3, with 10 bases matching TRBD2. Germline loops: CDR1 MNHNS, CDR2 SASEGT. The trim removed 5 bases at V and 0 bases at J, leaving 20 bases unmatched. This CDR3 has 21 amino acids. This CDR3 is CASSKDLWRSGGAGSTDTQYF. CDR3 coding DNA: TGTGCCAGCAGTAAAGACTTATGGAGAAGCGGGGGGGCCGGTAGCACAGATACGCAGTATTTT.

The chain links TRBV5-4 to TRBJ1-6; the match to TRBD1 covers 9 bases. The CDR3 sequence is 16 residues long. Germline CDR1 is SGHNT and CDR2 is YYREEE (reference sequence). With 4 bases clipped from V and 5 bases from J, the junction kept 7 bases outside the gene matches. The CDR3 here is CASSRGQGSDNSPLHF. The CDR3 DNA reads as TGTGCCAGCAGCCGGGGACAGGGATCGGATAATTCACCCCTCCACTTT.

The chain is built from TRBV5-1 and TRBJ1-2; D possibly corresponds to TRBD1 (5 bases). The germline CDR1 and CDR2 sequences are SGHRS and YFSETQ. There are 14 residues in the CDR3. Trimming removed 4 bases from V and 0 bases from J, with 10 bases in between. CDR3 loop: CASSNRQTNYGYTF. The CDR3 region has the DNA TGCGCCAGCAGCAACAGACAGACTAACTATGGCTACACCTTC.

Only a few counts were recorded for this clone. The chain joins TRBV7-9 to TRBJ1-1; 10 bases align to TRBD1. The trim removed 2 bases at V and 2 bases at J, leaving 2 bases unmatched. Germline V lookup: CDR1 SEHNR, CDR2 FQNEAQ (reference sequence). The CDR3 length is 15 residues. Here the CDR3 reads CASSLKTGGNTEAFF. The DNA of the CDR3 is TGTGCCAGCAGCTTAAAGACAGGGGGCAACACTGAAGCTTTCTTT.

The V call is TRBV9, the J call TRBJ2-7; 7 nucleotides align to TRBD2. The CDR3 covers 15 residues. The V gene end was trimmed by 4 bases and the J gene end by 0 bases; junction bases not matched to a gene: 7. The germline V gene has CDR1 SGDLS and CDR2 YYNGEE. The CDR3 sequence is CASSTSGTTSYEQYF. The CDR3 DNA reads as TGTGCCAGCAGCACATCCGGGACTACCTCCTACGAGCAGTACTTC.

This clone turned up a few times. V and J are TRBV5-1 and TRBJ1-1; 7 nucleotides line up with TRBD1. This CDR3 comprises 17 residues. V was pared by 0 bases and J by 5 bases, with 13 bases of the junction left unmatched. Germline loops: CDR1 SGHRS, CDR2 YFSETQ. CDR3 sequence reads: CASSLVRQGGPNTEAFF. The CDR3 DNA sequence: TGCGCCAGCAGCTTGGTTCGGCAGGGGGGTCCTAATACTGAAGCTTTCTTT.

The chain links TRBV5-5 to TRBJ2-5; 9 positions match TRBD1. V was pared by 2 bases and J by 3 bases, with 5 bases of the junction left unmatched. Germline V CDR1 and CDR2: SGHKS, YYEKEE (reference sequence). The CDR3 is 15 amino acids. The CDR3 DNA reads TGTGCCAGCAGCTTACAGGGGGCGAGAGAAGAGACCCAGTACTTC. It is translated as CASSLQGAREETQYF. Combining the CDR3 with reference TRBV5-5 and TRBJ2-5 gives the whole variable domain DAGVTQSPTHLIKTRGQQVTLRCSPISGHKSVSWYQQVLGQGPQFIFQYYEKEERGRGNFPDRFSARQFPNYSSELNVNALLLGDSALYLCASSLQGAREETQYFGPGTRLLVL.

Only a few counts were recorded for this clone. J is TRBJ2-3 and V is TRBV29-1, with 7 bases that match TRBD2. V lost 6 bases, J lost 2 bases, and 8 bases stayed unmatched. Germline V gene data show CDR1 as SQVTM and CDR2 as ANQGSEA. The CDR3 contains 14 residues. CDR3 sequence: CSVFPSGLTDTQYF. Written as DNA, the CDR3 is TGCAGCGTCTTTCCTAGCGGACTCACAGATACGCAGTATTTT.

This clone was seen only a few times. The chain carries TRBV2 and TRBJ1-1; TRBD1 aligns across 9 bases. Trimming at V came to 6 bases and at J to 1 base, leaving 3 bases not matched to a gene. Germline CDR1 reads SNHLY; CDR2 reads FYNNEI. This CDR3 is built from 14 residues. For the CDR3, the DNA is TGTGCCAGCAGCAGACAGGGGGGGAACACTGAAGCTTTCTTT. Residues: CASSRQGGNTEAFF.

The chain carries TRBV30 and TRBJ2-1, with 7 bases matching TRBD2. V lost 2 bases and J lost 6; bases outside the gene matches: 16. The CDR3 loop spans 17 amino acids. Germline assignment: CDR1 GTSNPN and CDR2 SVGIG (reference sequence). CDR3: CAWSLQTPGLVFNEQFF. CDR3 nucleotides: TGTGCCTGGAGTCTTCAAACCCCCGGACTAGTATTCAATGAGCAGTTCTTC. Looking up the rest from reference TRBV30 and TRBJ2-1 gives the full variable domain: SQTIHQWPATLVQPVGSPLSLECTVEGTSNPNLYWYRQAAGRGLQLLFYSVGIGQISSEVPQNLSASRPQDRQFILSSKKLLLSDSGFYLCAWSLQTPGLVFNEQFFGPGTRLTVL.

This chain connects TRBV9 to TRBJ1-1; D remains unclear. This CDR3 has 15 residues. Trimming cost V 1 base and J 1 base, with 11 bases left between them. Germline CDR1 is SGDLS and CDR2 is YYNGEE. CDR3 region: CASSVRPGRNTEAFF. The CDR3 region has the DNA TGTGCCAGCAGCGTAAGGCCCGGGAGGAACACTGAAGCTTTCTTT.

The chain employs TRBV5-1 and TRBJ1-1; D not resolved. Germline V gives CDR1 SGHRS, CDR2 YFSETQ. Trimming removed 0 bases from V and 0 bases from J, with 12 bases in between. This CDR3 spans 16 amino acids. CDR3 bases: TGCGCCAGCAGCTTGGTTGGGCAGACAATGAACACTGAAGCTTTCTTT. Amino acid sequence: CASSLVGQTMNTEAFF.

The chain combines TRBV3-1 (or the pseudogene TRBV3-2) with TRBJ2-1; D is unresolved. CDR1 LGHDT and CDR2 YNNKEL come from the germline V gene (reference sequence). Trimming stripped 4 bases from V and 9 bases from J, with 13 bases between. The CDR3 totals 13 residues. Here the CDR3 DNA reads TGTGCCAGCAGCCTCCCCCCCGCCGGTGAGCAGTTCTTC. Its translation: CASSLPPAGEQFF.

The chain joins TRBV7-8 to TRBJ1-1; D remains unclear. The CDR3 extends over 18 amino acids. The germline V gene has CDR1 SGHVS and CDR2 FQNEAQ. The V end lost 4 bases, the J end lost 5 bases, and 26 bases lay between the germline ends. The CDR3 region has the DNA TGTGCCAGCAGCTCCTCCACGCCTCTCCTGGCTGAGGTTACTGAAGCTTTCTTT. Amino acids: CASSSSTPLLAEVTEAFF.

The table lists this clone with a count of one. The V gene is TRBV18, the J gene TRBJ1-6; TRBD1 matches 7 bases. This CDR3 contains 17 residues. The germline gives CDR1 KGHSH, CDR2 LQKENI. The junction had 13 bases not matched to a gene; V was cut back by 3 bases and J by 8 bases. The CDR3 bases are TGTGCCAGCTCACCTCGAAAAGTGGGACAGTTATATTCACCCCTCCACTTT. It codes for CASSPRKVGQLYSPLHF. The full variable domain, completed using reference TRBV18 and TRBJ1-6, is NAGVMQNPRHLVRRRGQEARLRCSPMKGHSHVYWYRQLPEEGLKFMVYLQKENIIDESGMPKERFSAEFPKEGPSILRIQQVVRGDSAAYFCASSPRKVGQLYSPLHFGNGTRLTVT.

This clone has a count of ten or more. The rearrangement links TRBV24-1 to TRBJ2-3; tentative D call: TRBD2 (5 bases). CDR1 and CDR2 from the germline V gene are KGHDR and SFDVKD. V lost 2 bases to trimming and J lost 4 bases, with 9 bases between them. This CDR3 region has 14 residues. The CDR3 sequence is CATSDSGFADTQYF. The CDR3 bases are TGTGCCACCAGTGATTCGGGGTTCGCAGATACGCAGTATTTT.

The chain carries TRBV4-3 and TRBJ2-1; TRBD2 aligns across 7 bases. Germline V gene sequence: CDR1 LGHNA, CDR2 YSLEER. The CDR3 is made up of 15 amino acids. V dropped 0 bases and J dropped 8; count of bases not matched to a gene: 7. The CDR3 is CASSQDGGGIYEQFF. The CDR3 DNA is TGCGCCAGCAGCCAAGACGGCGGGGGTATTTATGAGCAGTTCTTC.

The CDR3 is CASSFTGDGYTF. The CDR3 DNA is TGTGCCAGCAGCTTTACCGGGGATGGCTACACCTTC. This chain joins TRBV7-2 and TRBJ1-2, with no clear D. This CDR3 spans 12 amino acids. Trimming cost V 3 bases and J 6 bases, with 8 bases left between them. CDR1 is SGHTA and CDR2 is FQGNSA in the germline V gene.

The CDR3 bases are TGTGCCAGCAGTGTTGGGACAGGGGGCTACAATGAGCAGTTCTTC. It is translated as CASSVGTGGYNEQFF. This chain joins TRBV2 and TRBJ2-1; 11 bases align to TRBD1. This CDR3 is 15 amino acids long. Germline V gene sequence: CDR1 SNHLY, CDR2 FYNNEI. V lost 4 bases and J lost 3; bases outside the gene matches: 2.

The chain is built from TRBV29-1 and TRBJ2-3, with a weak D call TRBD1 (6 bases). CDR3 length equals 14 residues. The V gene's germline CDR1 is SQVTM and CDR2 ANQGSEA. V lost 4 bases, J lost 0 bases, and 11 bases lay in between. The DNA for the CDR3 is TGCAGCGTTGGCAGGGGTATCAGCACAGATACGCAGTATTTT. Encoded protein: CSVGRGISTDTQYF.

The sample holds a few counts of this clone. CDR3 sequence: CASSFQSVNTEAFF. The CDR3 DNA is TGCGCCAGCAGCTTCCAGAGCGTGAACACTGAAGCTTTCTTT. The chain has TRBV5-1 and TRBJ1-1; no clear D gene. Per germline, CDR1 SGHRS and CDR2 YFSETQ. V was pared by 2 bases and J by 0 bases, with 8 bases between. The CDR3 sequence is 14 residues long.

The chain is built from TRBV18 and TRBJ2-7; D is possibly TRBD1 (6 bases). The germline gives CDR1 KGHSH, CDR2 LQKENI. V lost 3 bases and J lost 1, with 10 bases in between. The CDR3 length is 14 residues. Here the CDR3 reads CASSPGTMSYEQYF. CDR3 nucleotides: TGTGCCAGCTCACCCGGGACAATGTCCTACGAGCAGTACTTC.